These 12 T cell receptor beta chains originate from one sample sequenced in a study of T cell responses to AZD1222 COVID-19 vaccine. Sequencing was performed with immunoSEQ multiplex PCR; in TCRdb, only in-frame clones are kept and a portion is missing. The sample contains about 93,000 clones, nearly 90% of which appear only once. Sequenced material: peripheral blood, taken on day 0 of MenACWY control vaccination. The receptors originated from an adult in good health.

This chain joins TRBV9 and TRBJ1-3; D remains ambiguous. Trimming stripped 3 bases from V and 0 bases from J, with 7 bases between. CDR1 and CDR2 (germline): SGDLS, YYNGEE. This CDR3 comprises 14 residues. CDR3 in amino acids: CASSAGSSGNTIYF. CDR3 nucleotides: TGTGCCAGCAGCGCCGGAAGCTCTGGAAACACCATATATTTT.

The V gene is TRBV18, the J gene TRBJ2-5, with TRBD2 identical over 9 bases. Germline CDR1 KGHSH, CDR2 LQKENI. V was pared by 3 bases and J by 13 bases, with 9 bases of the junction left unmatched. The CDR3 has 13 amino acids. CDR3 sequence reads: CASSPWTSDTGYF. As DNA, the CDR3 is TGTGCCAGCTCACCTTGGACTAGCGATACCGGGTACTTC.

This clone was detected a few times. The chain links TRBV19 to TRBJ2-4; 8 bases are a match to TRBD1. J gave up 0 bases and V 10 bases, and 26 bases lay outside the gene matches. Germline loops: CDR1 LNHDA, CDR2 SQIVND (reference sequence). The length of the CDR3 is 21 residues. The CDR3 nucleotides are TGTGCCACTCAAGGCCCTCTCTTGGCAGGGGGCCTGCTTTCAGCCAAAAACATTCAGTACTTC. Translation gives CATQGPLLAGGLLSAKNIQYF.

V gene TRBV2 combines with J gene TRBJ1-5, with no clear D. V dropped 7 bases and J dropped 0 bases, with 7 bases sitting between them. Looked up from germline, CDR1 is SNHLY and CDR2 is FYNNEI. The CDR3 spans 13 residues. The CDR3 protein is CASTGDSNQPQHF. The CDR3 nucleotides are TGTGCCAGCACGGGAGATAGCAATCAGCCCCAGCATTTT.

The V gene is TRBV6-5, the J gene TRBJ1-1, with D tentatively TRBD1 (5 bases). The V gene's germline CDR1 is MNHEY and CDR2 SVGAGI. With 7 bases removed from V and 1 base from J, the gap between germline ends came to 16 bases. CDR3 length: 15 residues. As DNA, the CDR3 is TGTGCCAGCACCCTGTGGGGGAAAGGGAACACTGAAGCTTTCTTT. This translates into CASTLWGKGNTEAFF.

The chain combines TRBV7-8 with TRBJ1-5; D is unresolved. This CDR3 spans 16 amino acids. Trimming removed 0 bases from V and 6 bases from J, with 15 bases in between. Germline assignment: CDR1 SGHVS and CDR2 FQNEAQ. In nucleotides, the CDR3 is TGTGCCAGCAGCTTAGCGACTGCCTCCGCGGGTCAGCCCCAGCATTTT. Its protein product is CASSLATASAGQPQHF. Together with reference TRBV7-8 and TRBJ1-5, the CDR3 gives the full variable domain: GAGVSQSPRYKVAKRGQDVALRCDPISGHVSLFWYQQALGQGPEFLTYFQNEAQLDKSGLPSDRFFAERPEGSVSTLKIQRTQQEDSAVYLCASSLATASAGQPQHFGDGTRLSIL.

J is TRBJ2-5 and V is TRBV7-9, with D perhaps being TRBD1 or TRBD2 (5 bases each). The germline gives CDR1 SEHNR, CDR2 FQNEAQ (reference sequence). V gave up 5 bases and J gave up 2 bases, with 12 bases separating them. This CDR3 contains 14 residues. The DNA for the CDR3 is TGTGCCAGCAGCCCCGGGACGGATCAAGAGACCCAGTACTTC. It is translated as CASSPGTDQETQYF.

The CDR3 is CASSPGTVTDTQYF. The CDR3 DNA is TGTGCCAGCAGTCCCGGGACTGTCACAGATACGCAGTATTTT. The J gene is TRBJ2-3, the V gene TRBV6-2 or TRBV6-3; perhaps TRBD2 as D (6 bases). The germline gives CDR1 MNHEY, CDR2 SVGEGT. Trimming removed 5 bases at V and 2 bases at J, with 11 bases between. CDR3 length: 14 amino acids.

The V gene is TRBV10-3, the J gene TRBJ2-7; D might be TRBD2 (7 bases). This CDR3 is 17 amino acids long. Germline CDR1 reads ENHRY; CDR2 reads SYGVKD. Trimming left V 2 bases short and J 2 bases short, with 19 bases between. CDR3 nucleotides: TGTGCCATCAGTGAGATACTAGCCGGGGGGCCCACCTACGAGCAGTACTTC. Amino acid sequence: CAISEILAGGPTYEQYF.

V gene TRBV12-3 or TRBV12-4 combines with J gene TRBJ1-1, with D hard to call. This CDR3 has 13 amino acids. V was shortened by 5 bases and J by 4 bases, with 11 bases between the two germline ends. For the CDR3, the DNA is TGTGCCAGCAGTGCCCCCGGCCCCACTGAAGCTTTCTTT. It translates to CASSAPGPTEAFF.

This rearrangement joins TRBV30 to TRBJ2-3, with 9 bases aligning to TRBD1. The CDR3 spans 15 residues. Germline CDR1 reads GTSNPN; CDR2 reads SVGIG (reference sequence). Trimming took 3 bases from V and 4 from J; bases not matched to a gene: 8. The CDR3 DNA reads as TGTGCCTGGAGACAACAGGGGGCTTGGGCAGATACGCAGTATTTT. Translation: CAWRQQGAWADTQYF.

This chain uses TRBV3-1 (or the pseudogene TRBV3-2) with TRBJ1-1, with D tentatively TRBD1 (5 bases). The CDR3 totals 14 residues. Germline assignment: CDR1 LGHDT and CDR2 YNNKEL (reference sequence). V was shortened by 4 bases and J by 1 base, with 10 bases between the two germline ends. CDR3 amino acids: CASSRGEGNTEAFF. The DNA for the CDR3 is TGTGCCAGCAGCCGGGGGGAGGGGAACACTGAAGCTTTCTTT.